The sequence of this T cell receptor beta chain was determined in a study of cytomegalovirus exposure and HLA in healthy donors. Looked up from germline, CDR1 is SGHKS and CDR2 is YYEKEE (reference sequence). This CDR3 comprises 16 residues. V shed 3 bases, J shed 5 bases, and the junction held 11 bases outside the gene matches. TCRdb keeps only in-frame clones here, not all; method: immunoSEQ multiplex PCR. The sample shows around 350,000 clones, 80% to 90% of them seen only once. The material sequenced was PBMCs. The TCR comes from a woman aged 18-35 years in good health and CMV-seronegative. The V gene is TRBV5-5, the J gene TRBJ2-5; 9 bases fit TRBD2. Here the CDR3 DNA reads TGTGCCAGCAGCTACGCCCTTAGCGGGAGACGGGAGACCCAGTACTTC. The encoded protein is CASSYALSGRRETQYF.